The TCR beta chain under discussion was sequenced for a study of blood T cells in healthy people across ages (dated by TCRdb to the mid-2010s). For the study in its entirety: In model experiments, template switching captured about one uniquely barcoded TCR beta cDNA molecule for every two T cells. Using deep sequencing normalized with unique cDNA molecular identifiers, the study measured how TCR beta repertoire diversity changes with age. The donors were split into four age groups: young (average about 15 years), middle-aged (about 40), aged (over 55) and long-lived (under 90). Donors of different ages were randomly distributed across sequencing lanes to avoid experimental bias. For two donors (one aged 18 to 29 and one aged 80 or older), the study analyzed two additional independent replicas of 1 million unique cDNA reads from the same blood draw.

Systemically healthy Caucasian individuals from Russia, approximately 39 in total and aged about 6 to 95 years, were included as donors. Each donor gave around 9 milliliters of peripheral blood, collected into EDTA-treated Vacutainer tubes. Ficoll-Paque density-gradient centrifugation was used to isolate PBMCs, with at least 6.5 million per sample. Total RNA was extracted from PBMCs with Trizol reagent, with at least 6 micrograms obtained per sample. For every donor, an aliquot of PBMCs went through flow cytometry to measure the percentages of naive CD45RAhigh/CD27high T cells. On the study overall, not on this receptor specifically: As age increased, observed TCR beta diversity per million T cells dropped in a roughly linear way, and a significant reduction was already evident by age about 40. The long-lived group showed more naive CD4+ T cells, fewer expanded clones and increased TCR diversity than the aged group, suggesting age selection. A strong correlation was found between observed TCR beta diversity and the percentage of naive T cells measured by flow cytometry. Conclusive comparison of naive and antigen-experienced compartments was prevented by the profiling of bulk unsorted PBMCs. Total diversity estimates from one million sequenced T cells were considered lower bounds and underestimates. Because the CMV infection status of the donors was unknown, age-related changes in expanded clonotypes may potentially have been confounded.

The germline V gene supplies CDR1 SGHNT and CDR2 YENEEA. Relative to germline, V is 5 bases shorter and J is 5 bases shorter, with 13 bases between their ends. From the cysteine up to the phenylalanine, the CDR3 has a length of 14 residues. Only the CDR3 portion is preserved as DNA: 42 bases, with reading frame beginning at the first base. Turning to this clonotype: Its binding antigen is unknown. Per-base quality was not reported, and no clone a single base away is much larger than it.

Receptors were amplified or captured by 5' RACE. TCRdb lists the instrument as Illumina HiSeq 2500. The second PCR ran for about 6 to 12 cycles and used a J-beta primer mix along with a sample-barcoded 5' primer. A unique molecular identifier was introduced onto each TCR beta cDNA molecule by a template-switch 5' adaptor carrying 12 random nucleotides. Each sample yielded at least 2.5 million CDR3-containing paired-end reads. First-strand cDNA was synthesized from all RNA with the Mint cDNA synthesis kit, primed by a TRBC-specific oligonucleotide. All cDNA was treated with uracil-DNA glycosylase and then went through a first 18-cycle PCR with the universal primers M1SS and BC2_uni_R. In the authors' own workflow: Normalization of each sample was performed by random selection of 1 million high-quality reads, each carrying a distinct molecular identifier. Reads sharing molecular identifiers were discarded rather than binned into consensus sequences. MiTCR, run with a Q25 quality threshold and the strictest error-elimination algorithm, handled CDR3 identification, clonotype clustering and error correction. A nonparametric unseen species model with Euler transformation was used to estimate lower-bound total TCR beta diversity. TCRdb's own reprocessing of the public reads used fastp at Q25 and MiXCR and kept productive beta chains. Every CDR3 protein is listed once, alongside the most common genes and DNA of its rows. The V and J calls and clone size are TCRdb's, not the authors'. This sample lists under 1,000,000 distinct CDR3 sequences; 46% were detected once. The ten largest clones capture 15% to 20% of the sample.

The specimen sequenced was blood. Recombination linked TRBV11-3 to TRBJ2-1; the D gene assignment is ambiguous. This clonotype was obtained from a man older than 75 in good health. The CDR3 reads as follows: CASSRTLGNNEQFF. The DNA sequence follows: TGTGCCAGCAGCCGAACCCTAGGGAACAATGAGCAGTTCTTC.